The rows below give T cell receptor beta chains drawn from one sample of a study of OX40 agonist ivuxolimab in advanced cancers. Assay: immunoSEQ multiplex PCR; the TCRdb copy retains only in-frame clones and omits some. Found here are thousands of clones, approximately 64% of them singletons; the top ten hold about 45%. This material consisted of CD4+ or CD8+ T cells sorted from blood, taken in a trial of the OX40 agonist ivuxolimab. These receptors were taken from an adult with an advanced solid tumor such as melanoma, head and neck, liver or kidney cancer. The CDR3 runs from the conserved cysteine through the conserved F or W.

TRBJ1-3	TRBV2	CASSEEPGVSSGNTIYF
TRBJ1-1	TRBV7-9	CASSPLGNTEAFF
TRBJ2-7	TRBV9	CASSVDRRGYEQYF
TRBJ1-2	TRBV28	CASRIPGHVSYGYTF
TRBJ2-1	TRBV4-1	CASSQTSGRAHEQFF
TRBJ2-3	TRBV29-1	CSVRGPDTQYF
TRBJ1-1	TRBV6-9	CASGQGTEAFF
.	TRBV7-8	CASSPEGVAENTYEQYF
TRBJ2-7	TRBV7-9	CASSSTRKVSYEQYF
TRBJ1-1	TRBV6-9	CASSYGIEAFF
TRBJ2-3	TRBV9	CASSAGLAGGYTDTQYF
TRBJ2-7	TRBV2	CASSEASGYEQYF
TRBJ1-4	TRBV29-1	CSVEMWGDGEKLFF
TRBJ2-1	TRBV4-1	CASKDAGYNEQFF